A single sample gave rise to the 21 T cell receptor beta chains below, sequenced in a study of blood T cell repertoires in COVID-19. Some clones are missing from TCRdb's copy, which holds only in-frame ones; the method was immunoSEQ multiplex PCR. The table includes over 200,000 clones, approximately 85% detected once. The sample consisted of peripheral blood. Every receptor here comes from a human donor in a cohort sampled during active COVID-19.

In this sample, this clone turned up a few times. The CDR3 DNA follows: TGTGCCAGCAGCTTCCCCGGACAGGGCCAACAAGAGACCCAGTACTTC. Protein: CASSFPGQGQQETQYF. This chain joins TRBV5-4 and TRBJ2-5; 8 bases agree with TRBD1. The J segment lost 2 bases and the V segment lost 2 bases, leaving 8 bases of the junction unmatched. Germline-derived CDR1 and CDR2 are SGHNT and YYREEE (reference sequence). The CDR3 runs 16 residues. The whole variable domain, remainder taken from reference TRBV5-4 and TRBJ2-5, is ETGVTQSPTHLIKTRGQQVTLRCSSQSGHNTVSWYQQALGQGPQFIFQYYREEENGRGNFPPRFSGLQFPNYSSELNVNALELDDSALYLCASSFPGQGQQETQYFGPGTRLLVL.

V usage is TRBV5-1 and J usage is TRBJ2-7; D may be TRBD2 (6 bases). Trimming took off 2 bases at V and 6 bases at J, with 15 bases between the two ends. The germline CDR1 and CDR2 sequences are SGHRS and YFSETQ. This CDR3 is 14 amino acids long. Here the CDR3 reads CASSFLRGKGEQYF. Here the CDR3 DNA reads TGCGCCAGCAGCTTCCTTCGGGGGAAGGGCGAGCAGTACTTC. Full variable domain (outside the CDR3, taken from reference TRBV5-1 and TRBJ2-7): KAGVTQTPRYLIKTRGQQVTLSCSPISGHRSVSWYQQTPGQGLQFLFEYFSETQRNKGNFPGRFSGRQFSNSRSEMNVSTLELGDSALYLCASSFLRGKGEQYFGPGTRLTVT.

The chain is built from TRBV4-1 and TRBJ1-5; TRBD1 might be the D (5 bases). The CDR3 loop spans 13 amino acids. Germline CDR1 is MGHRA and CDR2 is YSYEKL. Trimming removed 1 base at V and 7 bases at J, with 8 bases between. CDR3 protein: CASSQVGGQPQHF. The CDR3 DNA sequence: TGCGCCAGCAGCCAAGTGGGGGGGCAGCCCCAGCATTTT.

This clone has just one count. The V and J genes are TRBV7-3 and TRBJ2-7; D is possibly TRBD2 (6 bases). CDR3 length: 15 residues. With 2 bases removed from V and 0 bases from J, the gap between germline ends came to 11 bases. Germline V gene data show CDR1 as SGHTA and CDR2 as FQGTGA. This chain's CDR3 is CASSLGGGSSYEQYF. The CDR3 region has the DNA TGTGCCAGCAGCTTAGGGGGAGGAAGCTCCTACGAGCAGTACTTC.

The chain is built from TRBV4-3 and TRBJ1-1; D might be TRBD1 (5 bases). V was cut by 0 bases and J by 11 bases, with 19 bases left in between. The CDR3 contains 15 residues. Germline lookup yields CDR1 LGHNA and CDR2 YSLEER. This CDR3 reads CASSQDSGQAASAFF. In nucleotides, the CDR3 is TGCGCCAGCAGCCAAGATTCAGGGCAGGCCGCGAGTGCTTTCTTT.

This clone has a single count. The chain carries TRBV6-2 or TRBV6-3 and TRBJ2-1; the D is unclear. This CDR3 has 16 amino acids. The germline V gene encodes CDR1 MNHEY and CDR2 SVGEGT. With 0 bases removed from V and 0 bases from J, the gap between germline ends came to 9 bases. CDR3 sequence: CASSYSTPSSYNEQFF. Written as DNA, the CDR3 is TGTGCCAGCAGTTACTCGACTCCAAGCTCCTACAATGAGCAGTTCTTC.

CDR3 bases: TGTGCCAGCAGTTTAGGGCAGACAGATACGCAGTATTTT. Protein sequence: CASSLGQTDTQYF. J is TRBJ2-3 and V is TRBV12-3 or TRBV12-4; D is unclear. The CDR3 spans 13 residues. Trimming removed 1 base from V and 3 bases from J, with 5 bases in between.

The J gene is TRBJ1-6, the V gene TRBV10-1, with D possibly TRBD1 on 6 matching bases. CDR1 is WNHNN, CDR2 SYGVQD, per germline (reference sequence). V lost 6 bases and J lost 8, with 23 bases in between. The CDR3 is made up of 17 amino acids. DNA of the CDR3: TGCGCCAGCAGAGGGGACCGGGGAGGGGGAAGGGATTCACCCCTCCACTTT. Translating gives CASRGDRGGGRDSPLHF.

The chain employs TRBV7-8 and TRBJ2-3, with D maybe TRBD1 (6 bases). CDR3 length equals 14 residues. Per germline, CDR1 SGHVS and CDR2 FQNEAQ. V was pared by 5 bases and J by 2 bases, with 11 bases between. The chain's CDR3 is CASSPGQFTDTQYF. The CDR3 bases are TGTGCCAGCAGCCCCGGACAGTTCACAGATACGCAGTATTTT. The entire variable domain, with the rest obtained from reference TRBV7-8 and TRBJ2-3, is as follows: GAGVSQSPRYKVAKRGQDVALRCDPISGHVSLFWYQQALGQGPEFLTYFQNEAQLDKSGLPSDRFFAERPEGSVSTLKIQRTQQEDSAVYLCASSPGQFTDTQYFGPGTRLTVL.

CDR3: CASSLAGAGELFF. The CDR3 DNA sequence: TGTGCCAGCAGCCTAGCGGGAGCCGGGGAGCTGTTTTTT. This chain connects TRBV12-3 or TRBV12-4 to TRBJ2-2; 10 bases are shared with TRBD2. There are 13 residues in the CDR3. J gave up 6 bases and V 6 bases, and 1 base lay outside the gene matches.

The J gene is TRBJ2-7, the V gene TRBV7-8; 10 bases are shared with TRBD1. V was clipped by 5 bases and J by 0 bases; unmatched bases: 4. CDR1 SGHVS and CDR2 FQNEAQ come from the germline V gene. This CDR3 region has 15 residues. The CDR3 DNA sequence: TGTGCCAGCAGCCAAAGGACAGGGGGCTCCTACGAGCAGTACTTC. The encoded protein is CASSQRTGGSYEQYF.

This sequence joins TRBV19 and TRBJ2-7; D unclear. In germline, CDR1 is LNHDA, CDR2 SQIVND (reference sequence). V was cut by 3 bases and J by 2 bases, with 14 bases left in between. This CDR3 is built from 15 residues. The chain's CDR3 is CASSMPTTGTYEQYF. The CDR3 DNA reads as TGTGCCAGTAGTATGCCGACCACGGGTACCTACGAGCAGTACTTC.

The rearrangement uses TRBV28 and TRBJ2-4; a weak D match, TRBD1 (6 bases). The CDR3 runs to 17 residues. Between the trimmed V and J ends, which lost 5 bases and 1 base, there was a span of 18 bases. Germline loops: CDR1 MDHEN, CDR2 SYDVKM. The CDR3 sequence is CASSPGQGRWAKNIQYF. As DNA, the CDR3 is TGTGCCAGCAGTCCGGGACAAGGAAGATGGGCCAAAAACATTCAGTACTTC. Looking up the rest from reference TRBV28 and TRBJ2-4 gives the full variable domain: DVKVTQSSRYLVKRTGEKVFLECVQDMDHENMFWYRQDPGLGLRLIYFSYDVKMKEKGDIPEGYSVSREKKERFSLILESASTNQTSMYLCASSPGQGRWAKNIQYFGAGTRLSVL.

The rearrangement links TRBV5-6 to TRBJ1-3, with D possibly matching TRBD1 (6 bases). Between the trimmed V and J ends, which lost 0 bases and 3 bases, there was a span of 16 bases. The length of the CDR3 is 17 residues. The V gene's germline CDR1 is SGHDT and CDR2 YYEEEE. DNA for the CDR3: TGTGCCAGCAGCTTGGTGTGGACAGAACTGAGTGGAAACACCATATATTTT. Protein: CASSLVWTELSGNTIYF. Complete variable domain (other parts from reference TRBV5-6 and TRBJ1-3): DAGVTQSPTHLIKTRGQQVTLRCSPKSGHDTVSWYQQALGQGPQFIFQYYEEEERQRGNFPDRFSGHQFPNYSSELNVNALLLGDSALYLCASSLVWTELSGNTIYFGEGSWLTVV.

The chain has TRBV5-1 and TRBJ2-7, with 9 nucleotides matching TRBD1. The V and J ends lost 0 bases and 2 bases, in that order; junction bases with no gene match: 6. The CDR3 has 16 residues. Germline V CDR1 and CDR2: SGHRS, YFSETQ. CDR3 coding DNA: TGCGCCAGCAGCTTGGCCGGGACAGGGAGTCCCTACGAGCAGTACTTC. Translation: CASSLAGTGSPYEQYF.

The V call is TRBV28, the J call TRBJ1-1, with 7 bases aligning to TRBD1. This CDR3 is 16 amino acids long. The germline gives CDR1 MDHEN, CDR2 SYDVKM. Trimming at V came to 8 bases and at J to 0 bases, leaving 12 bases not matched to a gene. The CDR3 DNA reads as TGTGCCAGCTCGCCTCCAGGGGGGACGGTGAACACTGAAGCTTTCTTT. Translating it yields CASSPPGGTVNTEAFF.

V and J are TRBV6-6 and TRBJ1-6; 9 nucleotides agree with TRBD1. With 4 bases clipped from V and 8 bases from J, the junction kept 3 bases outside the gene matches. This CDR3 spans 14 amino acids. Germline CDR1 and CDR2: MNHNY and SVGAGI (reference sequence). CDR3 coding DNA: TGTGCCAGCAGTTTACAGGGGGCCCATTCACCCCTCCACTTT. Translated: CASSLQGAHSPLHF.

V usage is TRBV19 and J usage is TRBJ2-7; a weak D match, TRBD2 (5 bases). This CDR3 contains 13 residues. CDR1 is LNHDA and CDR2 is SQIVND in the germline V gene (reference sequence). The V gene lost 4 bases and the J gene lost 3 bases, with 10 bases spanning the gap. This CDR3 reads CASSKQADYEQYF. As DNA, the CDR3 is TGTGCCAGTAGTAAGCAAGCGGACTACGAGCAGTACTTC.

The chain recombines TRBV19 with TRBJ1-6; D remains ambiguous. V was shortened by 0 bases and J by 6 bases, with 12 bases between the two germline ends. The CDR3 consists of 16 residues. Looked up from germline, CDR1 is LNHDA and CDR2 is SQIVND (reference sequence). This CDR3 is CASSIDGRGFNSPLHF. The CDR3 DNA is TGTGCCAGTAGTATAGATGGAAGAGGTTTTAATTCACCCCTCCACTTT.

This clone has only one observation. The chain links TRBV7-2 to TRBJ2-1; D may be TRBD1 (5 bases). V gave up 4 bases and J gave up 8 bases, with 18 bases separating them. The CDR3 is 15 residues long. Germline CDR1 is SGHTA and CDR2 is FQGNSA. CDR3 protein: CASSSPQGRWYEQFF. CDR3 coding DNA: TGTGCCAGCAGCTCCCCCCAGGGTAGGTGGTATGAGCAGTTCTTC. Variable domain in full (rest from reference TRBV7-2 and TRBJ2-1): GAGVSQSPSNKVTEKGKDVELRCDPISGHTALYWYRQSLGQGLEFLIYFQGNSAPDKSGLPSDRFSAERTGGSVSTLTIQRTQQEDSAVYLCASSSPQGRWYEQFFGPGTRLTVL.

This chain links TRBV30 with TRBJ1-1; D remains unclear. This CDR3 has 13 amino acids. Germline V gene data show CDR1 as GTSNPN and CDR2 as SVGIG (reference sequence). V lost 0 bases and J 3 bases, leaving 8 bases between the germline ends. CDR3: CAWSVMADTEAFF. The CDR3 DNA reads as TGTGCCTGGAGTGTAATGGCAGACACTGAAGCTTTCTTT.